This record covers a single TCR beta chain. In the study's own analysis: The authors estimated nucleated cell counts from reference gene primer amplification. Some clones are missing from TCRdb's copy, which holds only in-frame ones; the method was immunoSEQ multiplex PCR. That table furnishes V, J and clone size, whereas the DNA furnished D and trimming. The sample consists of about 210,000 clones, 84% of them appearing once. Recruits, aged about 18 to 100 years, lived in about two dozen US areas. The entry originates in a study of blood T cell repertoires in COVID-19. Study in general: The United States, Italy and Spain supplied acute and convalescent COVID-19 samples. Sources were T cells, B-cell-depleted T cells, or PBMCs; the material itself was cDNA or gDNA.

Germline V gene lookup returns CDR1 MDHEN and CDR2 SYDVKM. The CDR3 length is 16 residues. J gave up 3 bases and V 6 bases, and 11 bases lay outside the gene matches. This receptor was taken from a woman in her thirties who had been exposed to COVID-19. Material: PBMCs or T cells enriched from blood (not recorded which). V and J are TRBV28 and TRBJ2-7; TRBD1 aligns across 10 bases. The CDR3 sequence is CASSPPPGQGFYEQYF. CDR3 nucleotides: TGTGCCAGCAGCCCCCCCCCGGGACAGGGGTTCTACGAGCAGTACTTC.